This passage covers 2 T cell receptor beta chains from one sample sequenced in a study of OX40 agonist ivuxolimab in advanced cancers. Libraries were prepared by immunoSEQ multiplex PCR; TCRdb keeps only in-frame clonotypes and omits some of them. This table holds about 80,000 clones, about 86% found once. The material sequenced was CD4+ or CD8+ T cells sorted from blood, taken in a trial of the OX40 agonist ivuxolimab. The source of these receptors is an adult with an advanced solid tumor such as melanoma, head and neck, liver or kidney cancer.

This clone occurred once. The V call is TRBV18, the J call TRBJ1-1; 7 bases map to TRBD1. This CDR3 comprises 15 residues. V lost 1 base and J lost 4; bases outside the gene matches: 6. Germline V gives CDR1 KGHSH, CDR2 LQKENI. Here the CDR3 DNA reads TGTGCCAGCTCACCACGTAGACAGGGCACCACTGAAGCTTTCTTT. Translating it yields CASSPRRQGTTEAFF.

The CDR3 DNA sequence: TGTGCCAGCAGCATGACTAGCGGGAGGAACAATGAGCAGTTCTTC. It encodes CASSMTSGRNNEQFF. The genes are TRBV7-2 and TRBJ2-1; the match to TRBD2 covers 13 bases. Germline loops: CDR1 SGHTA, CDR2 FQGNSA. The CDR3 extends over 15 amino acids. V shed 5 bases, J shed 5 bases, and the junction held 3 bases outside the gene matches.